These 9 T cell receptor beta chains share one sample of origin, sequenced in a study of cytomegalovirus exposure and HLA in healthy donors. With 60 Vbeta and 13 Jbeta primers, the PCR was carried out. Generated by immunoSEQ multiplex PCR, the TCRdb table keeps only in-frame clones and is missing some. The data contain 60,000 or so clones, roughly 77% of them singletons. Material: PBMCs. These receptors all come from a woman aged 35 to 49 in good health and CMV-seropositive.

This clone has only one observation. The chain's CDR3 is CASSLGTDNEQFF. In nucleotides, the CDR3 is TGCGCCAGCAGCCTGGGGACAGACAATGAGCAGTTCTTC. V is TRBV5-1 and J is TRBJ2-1; TRBD1 matches at 7 bases. CDR1 SGHRS and CDR2 YFSETQ come from the germline V gene. Trimming cost V 4 bases and J 5 bases; bases outside gene matches: 3. CDR3 length equals 13 residues.

The chain recombines TRBV7-2 with TRBJ2-1, with 12 bases matching TRBD1. Germline V lookup: CDR1 SGHTA, CDR2 FQGNSA. Trimming at V came to 5 bases and at J to 7 bases, leaving 12 bases not matched to a gene. The CDR3 covers 17 residues. As DNA, the CDR3 is TGTGCCAGCAGCCGCCTGTCCGGGACAGGGGGCCAAAATGAGCAGTTCTTC. Amino acid sequence: CASSRLSGTGGQNEQFF.

This clone was picked up a small number of times. V usage is TRBV7-6 and J usage is TRBJ2-3, with 9 bases fitting TRBD2. Germline assignment: CDR1 SGHVS and CDR2 FNYEAQ. Trimming at V came to 0 bases and at J to 5 bases, leaving 12 bases not matched to a gene. This CDR3 comprises 18 residues. CDR3 amino acids: CASSLAGGAGGRGDTQYF. The CDR3 DNA is TGTGCCAGCAGCTTAGCGGGGGGAGCGGGGGGTCGCGGAGATACGCAGTATTTT. Based on the CDR3 plus reference TRBV7-6 and TRBJ2-3, the full variable domain is GAGVSQSPRYKVTKRGQDVALRCDPISGHVSLYWYRQALGQGPEFLTYFNYEAQQDKSGLPNDRFSAERPEGSISTLTIQRTEQRDSAMYRCASSLAGGAGGRGDTQYFGPGTRLTVL.

This clone was seen just once. The chain combines TRBV27 with TRBJ1-1; the D gene is possibly TRBD1 (5 bases). The CDR3 totals 11 residues. Per germline, CDR1 MNHEY and CDR2 SMNVEV (reference sequence). Trimming took 6 bases from V and 7 from J, leaving 9 bases between them. CDR3 DNA: TGTGCCAGCAGCGGGGGACTTGAAGCTTTCTTT. Translating gives CASSGGLEAFF.

V gene TRBV4-3 combines with J gene TRBJ1-1, with D possibly TRBD1 on 6 matching bases. The germline V and J ends were trimmed by 4 bases and 1 base, with 10 bases remaining between them. Germline-derived CDR1 and CDR2 are LGHNA and YSLEER. The CDR3 totals 14 residues. CDR3 sequence reads: CASSRDTRNTEAFF. The DNA for the CDR3 is TGCGCCAGCAGCCGGGACACCCGGAACACTGAAGCTTTCTTT.

This clone was seen a single time. The CDR3: CASSPPGHITDTQYF. The CDR3 DNA reads TGTGCCAGCAGCCCCCCAGGACATATCACAGATACGCAGTATTTT. The rearrangement links TRBV6-5 to TRBJ2-3; D may be TRBD1 (5 bases). V was trimmed by 6 bases and J by 2 bases, leaving 15 bases between them. Germline CDR1 MNHEY, CDR2 SVGAGI. This CDR3 spans 15 amino acids.

The rearrangement links TRBV5-1 to TRBJ2-3; D is ambiguous. Trimming took off 2 bases at V and 5 bases at J, with 6 bases between the two ends. The CDR3 has 12 amino acids. Looked up from germline, CDR1 is SGHRS and CDR2 is YFSETQ. The CDR3 sequence is CASSLNIDTQYF. The DNA of the CDR3 is TGCGCCAGCAGCTTAAATATAGATACGCAGTATTTT.

This clone was seen a single time. This chain joins TRBV7-9 and TRBJ1-1; the D gene is possibly TRBD1 (6 bases). CDR3 length: 14 residues. V was trimmed by 7 bases and J by 1 base, leaving 13 bases between them. Germline CDR1 reads SEHNR; CDR2 reads FQNEAQ (reference sequence). This chain's CDR3 is CASNPDRKNTEAFF. The CDR3 DNA follows: TGTGCCAGCAACCCGGACAGAAAGAACACTGAAGCTTTCTTT.

The chain employs TRBV7-2 and TRBJ2-7; 8 nucleotides agree with TRBD1. Looked up from germline, CDR1 is SGHTA and CDR2 is FQGNSA. The CDR3 runs 16 residues. With 0 bases clipped from V and 7 bases from J, the junction kept 11 bases outside the gene matches. The CDR3 DNA follows: TGTGCCAGCAGCTTAGCGCCCAGGGGGCCTTCGGGAGAGCAGTACTTC. Amino acids: CASSLAPRGPSGEQYF.